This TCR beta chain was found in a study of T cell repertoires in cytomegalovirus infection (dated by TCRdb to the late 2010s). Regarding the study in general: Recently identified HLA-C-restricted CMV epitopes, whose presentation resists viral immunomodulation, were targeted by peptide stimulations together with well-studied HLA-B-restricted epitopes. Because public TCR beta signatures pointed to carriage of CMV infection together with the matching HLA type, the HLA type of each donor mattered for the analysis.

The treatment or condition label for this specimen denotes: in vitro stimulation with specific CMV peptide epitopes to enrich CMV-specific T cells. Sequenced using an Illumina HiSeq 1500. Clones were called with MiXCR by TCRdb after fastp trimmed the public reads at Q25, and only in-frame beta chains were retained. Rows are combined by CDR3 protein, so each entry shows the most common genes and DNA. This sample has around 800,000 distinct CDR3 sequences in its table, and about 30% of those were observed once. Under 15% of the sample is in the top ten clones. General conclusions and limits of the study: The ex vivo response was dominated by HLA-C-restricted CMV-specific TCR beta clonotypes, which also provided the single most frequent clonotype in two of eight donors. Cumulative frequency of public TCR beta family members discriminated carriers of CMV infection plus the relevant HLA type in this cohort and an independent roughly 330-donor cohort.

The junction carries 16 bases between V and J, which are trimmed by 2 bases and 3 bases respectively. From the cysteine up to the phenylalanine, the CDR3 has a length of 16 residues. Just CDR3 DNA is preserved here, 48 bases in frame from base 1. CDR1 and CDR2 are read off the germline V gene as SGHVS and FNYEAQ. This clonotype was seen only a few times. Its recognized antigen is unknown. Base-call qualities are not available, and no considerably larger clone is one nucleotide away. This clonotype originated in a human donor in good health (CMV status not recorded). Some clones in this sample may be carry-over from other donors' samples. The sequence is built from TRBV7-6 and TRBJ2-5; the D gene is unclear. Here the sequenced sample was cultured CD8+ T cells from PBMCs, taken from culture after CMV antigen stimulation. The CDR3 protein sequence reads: CASSLRRWNFEETQYF. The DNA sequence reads TGTGCCAGCAGCTTAAGACGTTGGAACTTTGAAGAGACCCAGTACTTC.